Each of the 14 T cell receptor beta chains below was sequenced from the same sample in a study of Ad26.COV2.S vaccination and SARS-CoV-2 variants. Specified treatment: 19 received Ad26.COV2.S at low or high dose, single or two shots; roughly 5 received placebo; per-sample allocation not given. Day 63 after the first injection of vaccine or placebo was the sampling time. Assay used: immunoSEQ multiplex PCR; TCRdb lists only in-frame clones, some missing. The table has roughly 410,000 clones, roughly 85% seen once; the top ten hold about 7.1%. The sample in question was peripheral blood, obtained in a trial of Ad26.COV2.S vaccine versus placebo. All receptors derive from a person aged 18 to 59 who received the Ad26.COV2.S COVID-19 vaccine or a placebo.

The chain combines TRBV2 with TRBJ1-4; 7 bases agree with TRBD1. From germline, CDR1 is SNHLY and CDR2 FYNNEI. With V trimmed by 8 bases and J by 5 bases, 11 bases remained unmatched. The CDR3 is 15 residues long. CDR3 in amino acids: CASRPGGAGNEKLFF. In DNA, the CDR3 is TGTGCCAGCCGTCCAGGGGGGGCAGGAAATGAAAAACTGTTTTTT.

This chain links TRBV18 with TRBJ1-5; TRBD1 is a possible D gene (5 bases). The V and J ends lost 2 bases and 1 base respectively, with 9 bases between them. Germline V gives CDR1 KGHSH, CDR2 LQKENI. There are 15 residues in the CDR3. This CDR3 reads CASSPEQASNQPQHF. The CDR3 nucleotides are TGTGCCAGCTCACCAGAACAGGCAAGCAATCAGCCCCAGCATTTT.

The V gene is TRBV3-1 (or the pseudogene TRBV3-2), the J gene TRBJ2-1, with 7 bases that match TRBD2. This CDR3 contains 16 residues. Germline CDR1 reads LGHDT; CDR2 reads YNNKEL (reference sequence). J gave up 9 bases and V 1 base, and 12 bases lay outside the gene matches. CDR3 in amino acids: CASSQGDTAGLGEQFF. CDR3 DNA: TGTGCCAGCAGCCAAGGTGATACAGCGGGGCTAGGTGAGCAGTTCTTC.

The rearrangement uses TRBV3-1 (or the pseudogene TRBV3-2) and TRBJ1-2; D is perhaps TRBD1 (6 bases). The germline gives CDR1 LGHDT, CDR2 YNNKEL (reference sequence). The V end lost 4 bases, the J end lost 8 bases, and 17 bases lay between the germline ends. The CDR3 is 14 amino acids. DNA of the CDR3: TGTGCCAGCAGCCCGCGTGGGGGGCGAGGGGGCTACACCTTC. Protein product: CASSPRGGRGGYTF.

The rearrangement joins TRBV9 to TRBJ1-6; a weak D match, TRBD1 (6 bases). The CDR3 contains 14 residues. Germline loops: CDR1 SGDLS, CDR2 YYNGEE. Trimming took off 1 base at V and 7 bases at J, with 9 bases between the two ends. CDR3 in amino acids: CASSVLDRNSPLHF. In DNA, the CDR3 is TGTGCCAGCAGCGTACTCGACAGGAATTCACCCCTCCACTTT.

The chain couples TRBV7-2 to TRBJ1-5; perhaps TRBD1 as D (5 bases). Deletions cut 4 bases from V and 4 bases from J, with 14 bases between. The CDR3 contains 15 residues. Germline V gene sequence: CDR1 SGHTA, CDR2 FQGNSA. CDR3 coding DNA: TGTGCCAGCAGCTCGTGGGCGGGACTGAATCAGCCCCAGCATTTT. This translates into CASSSWAGLNQPQHF. Drawing the rest from reference TRBV7-2 and TRBJ1-5, the complete variable domain is GAGVSQSPSNKVTEKGKDVELRCDPISGHTALYWYRQSLGQGLEFLIYFQGNSAPDKSGLPSDRFSAERTGGSVSTLTIQRTQQEDSAVYLCASSSWAGLNQPQHFGDGTRLSIL.

The chain is built from TRBV2 and TRBJ2-7; D is perhaps TRBD2 (6 bases). V gave up 5 bases and J gave up 3 bases, with 14 bases separating them. The CDR3 spans 14 residues. The germline CDR1 and CDR2 sequences are SNHLY and FYNNEI. The CDR3 region has the DNA TGTGCCAGCAGTAGTAGCGGAGGTATCTACGAGCAGTACTTC. Protein product: CASSSSGGIYEQYF.

CDR3 DNA: TGCAGCGTCGGAGTGGACGCCCGCCCGAGTGAGCAGTTCTTC. This gives the protein CSVGVDARPSEQFF. The gene calls are TRBV29-1 and TRBJ2-1; D remains unclear. The germline CDR1 and CDR2 sequences are SQVTM and ANQGSEA. V was pared by 6 bases and J by 9 bases, with 21 bases between. This CDR3 is built from 14 residues.

The V gene is TRBV11-3, the J gene TRBJ2-5, with D uncertain. The germline V and J ends were trimmed by 1 base and 1 base, with 10 bases remaining between them. This CDR3 region has 15 residues. The germline V gene has CDR1 SGHNT and CDR2 YENEEA. CDR3 residues: CASSLGQHVQETQYF. The CDR3 region has the DNA TGTGCCAGCAGCTTAGGTCAACACGTCCAAGAGACCCAGTACTTC.

The chain is built from TRBV3-1 (or the pseudogene TRBV3-2) and TRBJ2-7; 13 bases are a match to TRBD2. CDR3 length: 15 amino acids. V trimming: 0 bases; J trimming: 7 bases; junction bases outside the gene matches: 3. The V gene's germline CDR1 is LGHDT and CDR2 YNNKEL (reference sequence). The CDR3 loop is CASSQETSGRGEQYF. CDR3 sequence (DNA): TGTGCCAGCAGCCAAGAAACTAGCGGGAGGGGTGAGCAGTACTTC.

This CDR3 is CASSDFWGPDTDTQYF. The CDR3 DNA follows: TGTGCCAGCAGTGACTTTTGGGGACCAGACACAGATACGCAGTATTTT. The rearrangement uses TRBV25-1 and TRBJ2-3; either TRBD1 or TRBD2 may fit D (5 bases each). In germline, CDR1 is MGHDK, CDR2 SYGVNS. This CDR3 has 16 residues. V dropped 3 bases and J dropped 2 bases, with 15 bases sitting between them.

The V gene is TRBV5-1, the J gene TRBJ2-7; D gene unclear. The CDR3 loop spans 14 amino acids. V dropped 0 bases and J dropped 0 bases, with 7 bases sitting between them. Germline CDR1 SGHRS, CDR2 YFSETQ. This chain's CDR3 is CASSLDSTSYEQYF. DNA for the CDR3: TGCGCCAGCAGCTTGGACAGTACCTCCTACGAGCAGTACTTC.

The chain combines TRBV2 with TRBJ2-2; TRBD1 aligns across 10 bases. CDR1 is SNHLY and CDR2 is FYNNEI in the germline V gene. CDR3 size: 14 residues. After removal of 8 bases from V and 3 bases from J, the junction contained 3 bases not matched to a gene. The CDR3 sequence is CASSGTGDTGELFF. CDR3 DNA: TGTGCCAGCTCCGGGACAGGGGACACCGGGGAGCTGTTTTTT.

The gene calls are TRBV4-2 and TRBJ2-1; D not certain. V lost 0 bases, J lost 9 bases, and 12 bases lay in between. This CDR3 has 14 amino acids. Germline V gene data show CDR1 as LGHNA and CDR2 as YNFKEQ. CDR3 sequence reads: CASSQDRGIGEQFF. In nucleotides, the CDR3 is TGTGCCAGCAGCCAAGATAGAGGAATCGGTGAGCAGTTCTTC.